This T cell receptor (beta chain) derives from a study of radiotherapy plus CTLA-4 blockade in lung cancer. V lost 2 bases and J 7 bases, leaving 11 bases between the germline ends. Germline CDR1 LNHDA, CDR2 SQIVND (reference sequence). The CDR3 runs to 13 residues. Generated by immunoSEQ multiplex PCR, the TCRdb table keeps only in-frame clones and is missing some. Among more than 95,000 clones listed, about 83% were seen once. Patients with chemo-refractory metastatic non-small-cell lung cancer received focal radiation plus CTLA-4 blockade with ipilimumab. The rearrangement joins TRBV19 to TRBJ1-2; D is undetermined. This TCR derives from a human donor with non-small cell lung cancer who had a partial response to radiotherapy plus ipilimumab. Sequencing was performed on peripheral blood, taken from a patient treated with radiotherapy plus ipilimumab. The CDR3 sequence is CASSIQEIRGYTF. CDR3 DNA sequence: TGTGCCAGTAGTATACAGGAAATACGTGGCTACACCTTC.